This T cell receptor (beta chain) was identified during a study of OX40 agonist ivuxolimab in advanced cancers. Whole-study context: Three patients, one with hepatocellular carcinoma and two with cutaneous melanoma, responded partially. Study-wide points: Expanded peripheral T cell antigen specificity was not determined.

The V end was cut by 6 bases, the J end by 2 bases, with 14 bases between. CDR1 is MDHEN, CDR2 SYDVKM, per germline. The CDR3 is made up of 15 amino acids. To note about this clone: Antigen specificity is unknown.

This table comes from immunoSEQ multiplex PCR, and its TCRdb copy is limited to in-frame clones, with some not included. Among some 96,000 clones listed, roughly 90% were seen once. Blood sampling was done at baseline, cycle 4 day 1, and cycle 7 day 1. The chain has TRBV28 and TRBJ2-1; no clear D gene. The receptor was derived from an adult with an advanced solid tumor such as melanoma, head and neck, liver or kidney cancer. The sample was CD4+ or CD8+ T cells sorted from blood, taken in a trial of the OX40 agonist ivuxolimab. Here the CDR3 reads CASRVQIGTYNEQFF. Written as DNA, the CDR3 is TGTGCCAGCAGGGTACAGATTGGGACCTACAATGAGCAGTTCTTC.